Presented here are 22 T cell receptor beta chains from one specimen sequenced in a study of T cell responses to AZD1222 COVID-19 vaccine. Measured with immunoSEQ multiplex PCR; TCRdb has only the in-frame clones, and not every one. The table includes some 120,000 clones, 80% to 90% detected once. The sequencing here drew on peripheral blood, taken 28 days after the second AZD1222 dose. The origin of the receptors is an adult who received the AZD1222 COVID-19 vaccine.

This chain's CDR3 is CASSGRDRGAYEQYF. The CDR3 DNA is TGTGCCAGCAGCGGCCGGGACAGGGGTGCCTACGAGCAGTACTTC. The chain uses TRBV9 and TRBJ2-7; 10 bases are shared with TRBD1. The CDR3 has 15 residues. V lost 3 bases and J lost 2; bases outside the gene matches: 5. From germline, CDR1 is SGDLS and CDR2 YYNGEE.

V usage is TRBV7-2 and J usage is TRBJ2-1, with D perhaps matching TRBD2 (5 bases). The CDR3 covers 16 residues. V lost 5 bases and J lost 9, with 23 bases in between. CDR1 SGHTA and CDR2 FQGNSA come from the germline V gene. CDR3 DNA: TGTGCCAGCAGCGTAGGGTCCATACTAGTTTCAGGTGAGCAGTTCTTC. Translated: CASSVGSILVSGEQFF.

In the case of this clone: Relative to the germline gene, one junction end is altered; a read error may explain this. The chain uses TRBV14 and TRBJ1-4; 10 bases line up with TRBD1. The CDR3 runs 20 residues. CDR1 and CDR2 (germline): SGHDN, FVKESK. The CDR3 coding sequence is TGTGCCAGCAGCCCCCGACCGGGACAGGGGACATCTGCAACTAATAAAAAACTGTTTTTT. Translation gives CASSPRPGQGTSATNKKLFF.

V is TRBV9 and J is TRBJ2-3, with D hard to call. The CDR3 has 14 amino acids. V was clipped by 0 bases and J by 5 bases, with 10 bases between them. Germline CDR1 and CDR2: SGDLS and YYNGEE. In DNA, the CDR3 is TGTGCCAGCAGCGTAGAGGCATGGGGAGATACGCAGTATTTT. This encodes CASSVEAWGDTQYF. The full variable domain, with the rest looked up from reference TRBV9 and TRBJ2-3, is DSGVTQTPKHLITATGQRVTLRCSPRSGDLSVYWYQQSLDQGLQFLIQYYNGEERAKGNILERFSAQQFPDLHSELNLSSLELGDSALYFCASSVEAWGDTQYFGPGTRLTVL.

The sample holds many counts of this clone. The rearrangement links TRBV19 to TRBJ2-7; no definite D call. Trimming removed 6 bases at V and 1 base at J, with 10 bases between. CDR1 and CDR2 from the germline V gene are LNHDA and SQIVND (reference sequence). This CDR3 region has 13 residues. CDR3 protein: CASSGTDSYEQYF. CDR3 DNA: TGTGCCAGTAGCGGTACGGATTCCTACGAGCAGTACTTC.

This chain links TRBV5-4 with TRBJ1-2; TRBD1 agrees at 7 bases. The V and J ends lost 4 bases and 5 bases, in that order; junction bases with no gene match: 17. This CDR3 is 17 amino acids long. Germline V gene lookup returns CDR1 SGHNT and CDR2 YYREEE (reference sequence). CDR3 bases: TGTGCCAGCAGCCCACTCCAGGACAGGACTACTAGATATGGCTACACCTTC. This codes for CASSPLQDRTTRYGYTF.

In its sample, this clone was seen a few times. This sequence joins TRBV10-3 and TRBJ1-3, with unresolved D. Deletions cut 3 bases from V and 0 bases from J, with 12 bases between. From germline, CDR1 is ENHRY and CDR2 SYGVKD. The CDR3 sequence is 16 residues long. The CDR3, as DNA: TGTGCCATCAGTGATCGGGCCGGAGACTCTGGAAACACCATATATTTT. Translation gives CAISDRAGDSGNTIYF.

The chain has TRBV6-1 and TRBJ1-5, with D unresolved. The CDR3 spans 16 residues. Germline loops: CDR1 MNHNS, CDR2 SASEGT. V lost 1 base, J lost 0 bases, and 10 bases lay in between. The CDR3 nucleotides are TGTGCCAGCAGTGAAGGGACCTTTTATAGCAATCAGCCCCAGCATTTT. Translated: CASSEGTFYSNQPQHF.

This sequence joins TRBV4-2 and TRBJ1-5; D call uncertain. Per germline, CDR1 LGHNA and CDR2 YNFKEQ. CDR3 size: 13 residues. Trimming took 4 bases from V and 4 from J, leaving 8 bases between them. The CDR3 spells CASSPELNQPQHF. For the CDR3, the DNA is TGTGCCAGCAGCCCGGAGCTAAATCAGCCCCAGCATTTT.

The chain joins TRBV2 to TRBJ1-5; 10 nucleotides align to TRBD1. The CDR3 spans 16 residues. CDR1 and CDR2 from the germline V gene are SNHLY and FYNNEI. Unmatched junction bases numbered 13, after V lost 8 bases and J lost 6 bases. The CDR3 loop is CASSTPGTGVGQPQHF. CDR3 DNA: TGTGCCAGCTCCACCCCCGGGACAGGGGTTGGTCAGCCCCAGCATTTT.

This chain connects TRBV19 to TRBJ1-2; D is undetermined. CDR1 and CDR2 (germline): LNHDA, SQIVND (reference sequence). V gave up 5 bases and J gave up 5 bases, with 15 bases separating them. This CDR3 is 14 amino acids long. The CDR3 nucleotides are TGTGCCAGTAGTGGCGACCCACGCGTATATGGCTACACCTTC. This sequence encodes CASSGDPRVYGYTF.

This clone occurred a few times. The CDR3 bases are TGTGCCAGTAGTATGCGACAGTTCTATGGCTACACCTTC. It specifies CASSMRQFYGYTF. The V and J genes are TRBV19 and TRBJ1-2; maybe TRBD1 (5 bases). V was clipped by 3 bases and J by 4 bases, with 9 bases between them. This CDR3 contains 13 residues. Germline CDR1 LNHDA, CDR2 SQIVND (reference sequence).

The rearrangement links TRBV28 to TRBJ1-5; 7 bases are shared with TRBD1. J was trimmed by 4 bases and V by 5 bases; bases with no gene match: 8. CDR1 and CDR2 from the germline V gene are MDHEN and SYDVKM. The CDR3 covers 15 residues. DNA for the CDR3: TGTGCCAGCAGTGAGAGACAGGGTTGGAATCAGCCCCAGCATTTT. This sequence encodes CASSERQGWNQPQHF.

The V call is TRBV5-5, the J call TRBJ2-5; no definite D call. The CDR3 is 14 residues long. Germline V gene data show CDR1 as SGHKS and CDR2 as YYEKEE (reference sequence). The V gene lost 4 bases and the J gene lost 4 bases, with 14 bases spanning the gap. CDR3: CASSRDPSRETQYF. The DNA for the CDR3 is TGTGCCAGCAGCCGTGACCCCTCGAGAGAGACCCAGTACTTC.

The CDR3 protein is CSVEGRARNTEAFF. The CDR3 coding sequence is TGCAGCGTCGAGGGCCGGGCCAGGAACACTGAAGCTTTCTTT. The chain links TRBV29-1 to TRBJ1-1; D remains unclear. The V gene's germline CDR1 is SQVTM and CDR2 ANQGSEA. The CDR3 is 14 residues long. V dropped 6 bases and J dropped 1 base, with 15 bases sitting between them.

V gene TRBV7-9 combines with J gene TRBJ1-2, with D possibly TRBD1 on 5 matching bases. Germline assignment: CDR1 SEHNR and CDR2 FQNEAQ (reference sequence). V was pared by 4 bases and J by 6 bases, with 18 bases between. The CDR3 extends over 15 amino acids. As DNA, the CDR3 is TGTGCCAGCAGCTCCCTTACCCCGGGGGTAAATGGCTACACCTTC. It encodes CASSSLTPGVNGYTF.

The CDR3: CASSGGMETQYF. The DNA for the CDR3 is TGTGCCAGCTCTGGAGGGATGGAGACCCAGTACTTC. The chain is built from TRBV12-3 or TRBV12-4 and TRBJ2-5, with D possibly TRBD2 on 6 matching bases. V was clipped by 8 bases and J by 5 bases, with 12 bases between them. There are 12 residues in the CDR3.

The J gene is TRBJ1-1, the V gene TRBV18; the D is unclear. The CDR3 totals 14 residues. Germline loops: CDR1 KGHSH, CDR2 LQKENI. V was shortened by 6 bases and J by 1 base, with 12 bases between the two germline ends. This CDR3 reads CASSQIAKNTEAFF. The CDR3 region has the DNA TGTGCCAGCTCCCAGATTGCTAAGAACACTGAAGCTTTCTTT.

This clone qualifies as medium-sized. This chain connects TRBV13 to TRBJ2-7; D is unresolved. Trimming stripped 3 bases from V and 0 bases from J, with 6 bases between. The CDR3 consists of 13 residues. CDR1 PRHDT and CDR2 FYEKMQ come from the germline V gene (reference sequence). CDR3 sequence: CASSFQTSYEQYF. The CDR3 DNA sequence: TGTGCCAGCAGCTTTCAAACCTCCTACGAGCAGTACTTC.

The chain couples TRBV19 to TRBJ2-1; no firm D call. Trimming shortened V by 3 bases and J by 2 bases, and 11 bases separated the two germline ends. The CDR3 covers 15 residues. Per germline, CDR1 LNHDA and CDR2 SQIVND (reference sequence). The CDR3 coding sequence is TGTGCCAGTAGTATTGGGCAGAATGCCTACAATGAGCAGTTCTTC. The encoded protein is CASSIGQNAYNEQFF.

The CDR3 sequence: CASRDRHTTYEQYF. CDR3 nucleotides: TGTGCCAGCAGGGACAGGCACACGACCTACGAGCAGTACTTC. The chain has TRBV2 and TRBJ2-7; 7 bases fit TRBD1. The length of the CDR3 is 14 residues. The V segment lost 6 bases and the J segment 2 bases; nucleotides outside the gene matches: 7. The germline V gene has CDR1 SNHLY and CDR2 FYNNEI.

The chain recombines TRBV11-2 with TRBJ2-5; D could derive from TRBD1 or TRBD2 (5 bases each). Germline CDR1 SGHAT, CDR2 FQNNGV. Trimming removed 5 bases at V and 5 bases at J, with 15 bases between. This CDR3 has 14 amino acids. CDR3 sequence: CASSRDPSGETQYF. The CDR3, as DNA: TGTGCCAGCAGCCGGGACCCGAGTGGGGAGACCCAGTACTTC.